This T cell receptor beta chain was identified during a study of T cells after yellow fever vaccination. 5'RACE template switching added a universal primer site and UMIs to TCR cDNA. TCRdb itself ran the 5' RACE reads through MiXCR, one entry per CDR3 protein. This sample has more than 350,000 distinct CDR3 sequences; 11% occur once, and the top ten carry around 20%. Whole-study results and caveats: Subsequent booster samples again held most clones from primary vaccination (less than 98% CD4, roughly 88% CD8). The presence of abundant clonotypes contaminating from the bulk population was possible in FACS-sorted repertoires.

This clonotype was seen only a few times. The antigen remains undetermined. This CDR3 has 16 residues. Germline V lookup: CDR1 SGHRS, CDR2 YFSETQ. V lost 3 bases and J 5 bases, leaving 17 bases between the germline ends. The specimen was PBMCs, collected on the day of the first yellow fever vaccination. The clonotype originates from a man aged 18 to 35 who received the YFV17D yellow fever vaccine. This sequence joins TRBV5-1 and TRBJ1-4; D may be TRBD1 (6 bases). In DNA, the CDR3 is TGCGCCAGCAGCTCACGGACAGTGCGTGGGAATGAAAAACTGTTTTTT. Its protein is CASSSRTVRGNEKLFF.